This T cell receptor (beta chain) was sequenced for a study of blood T cell repertoires in COVID-19. This clone came up a few times. This CDR3 has 18 amino acids. Germline values: CDR1 SGHDT, CDR2 YYEEEE. Trimming removed 4 bases at V and 0 bases at J, with 20 bases between. The assay was immunoSEQ multiplex PCR, and TCRdb's table has in-frame clones only and misses some. The sample lists under 150,000 clones; about 82% were seen once. J is TRBJ2-1 and V is TRBV5-6; possibly TRBD2 for D (7 bases). The sample consisted of peripheral blood. The clonotype was recovered from a woman aged 40 to 50 with active or convalescent COVID-19. The CDR3 spells CASSVGRLAGASYNEQFF. CDR3 in DNA: TGTGCCAGCAGCGTTGGCCGACTGGCGGGGGCCTCCTACAATGAGCAGTTCTTC.